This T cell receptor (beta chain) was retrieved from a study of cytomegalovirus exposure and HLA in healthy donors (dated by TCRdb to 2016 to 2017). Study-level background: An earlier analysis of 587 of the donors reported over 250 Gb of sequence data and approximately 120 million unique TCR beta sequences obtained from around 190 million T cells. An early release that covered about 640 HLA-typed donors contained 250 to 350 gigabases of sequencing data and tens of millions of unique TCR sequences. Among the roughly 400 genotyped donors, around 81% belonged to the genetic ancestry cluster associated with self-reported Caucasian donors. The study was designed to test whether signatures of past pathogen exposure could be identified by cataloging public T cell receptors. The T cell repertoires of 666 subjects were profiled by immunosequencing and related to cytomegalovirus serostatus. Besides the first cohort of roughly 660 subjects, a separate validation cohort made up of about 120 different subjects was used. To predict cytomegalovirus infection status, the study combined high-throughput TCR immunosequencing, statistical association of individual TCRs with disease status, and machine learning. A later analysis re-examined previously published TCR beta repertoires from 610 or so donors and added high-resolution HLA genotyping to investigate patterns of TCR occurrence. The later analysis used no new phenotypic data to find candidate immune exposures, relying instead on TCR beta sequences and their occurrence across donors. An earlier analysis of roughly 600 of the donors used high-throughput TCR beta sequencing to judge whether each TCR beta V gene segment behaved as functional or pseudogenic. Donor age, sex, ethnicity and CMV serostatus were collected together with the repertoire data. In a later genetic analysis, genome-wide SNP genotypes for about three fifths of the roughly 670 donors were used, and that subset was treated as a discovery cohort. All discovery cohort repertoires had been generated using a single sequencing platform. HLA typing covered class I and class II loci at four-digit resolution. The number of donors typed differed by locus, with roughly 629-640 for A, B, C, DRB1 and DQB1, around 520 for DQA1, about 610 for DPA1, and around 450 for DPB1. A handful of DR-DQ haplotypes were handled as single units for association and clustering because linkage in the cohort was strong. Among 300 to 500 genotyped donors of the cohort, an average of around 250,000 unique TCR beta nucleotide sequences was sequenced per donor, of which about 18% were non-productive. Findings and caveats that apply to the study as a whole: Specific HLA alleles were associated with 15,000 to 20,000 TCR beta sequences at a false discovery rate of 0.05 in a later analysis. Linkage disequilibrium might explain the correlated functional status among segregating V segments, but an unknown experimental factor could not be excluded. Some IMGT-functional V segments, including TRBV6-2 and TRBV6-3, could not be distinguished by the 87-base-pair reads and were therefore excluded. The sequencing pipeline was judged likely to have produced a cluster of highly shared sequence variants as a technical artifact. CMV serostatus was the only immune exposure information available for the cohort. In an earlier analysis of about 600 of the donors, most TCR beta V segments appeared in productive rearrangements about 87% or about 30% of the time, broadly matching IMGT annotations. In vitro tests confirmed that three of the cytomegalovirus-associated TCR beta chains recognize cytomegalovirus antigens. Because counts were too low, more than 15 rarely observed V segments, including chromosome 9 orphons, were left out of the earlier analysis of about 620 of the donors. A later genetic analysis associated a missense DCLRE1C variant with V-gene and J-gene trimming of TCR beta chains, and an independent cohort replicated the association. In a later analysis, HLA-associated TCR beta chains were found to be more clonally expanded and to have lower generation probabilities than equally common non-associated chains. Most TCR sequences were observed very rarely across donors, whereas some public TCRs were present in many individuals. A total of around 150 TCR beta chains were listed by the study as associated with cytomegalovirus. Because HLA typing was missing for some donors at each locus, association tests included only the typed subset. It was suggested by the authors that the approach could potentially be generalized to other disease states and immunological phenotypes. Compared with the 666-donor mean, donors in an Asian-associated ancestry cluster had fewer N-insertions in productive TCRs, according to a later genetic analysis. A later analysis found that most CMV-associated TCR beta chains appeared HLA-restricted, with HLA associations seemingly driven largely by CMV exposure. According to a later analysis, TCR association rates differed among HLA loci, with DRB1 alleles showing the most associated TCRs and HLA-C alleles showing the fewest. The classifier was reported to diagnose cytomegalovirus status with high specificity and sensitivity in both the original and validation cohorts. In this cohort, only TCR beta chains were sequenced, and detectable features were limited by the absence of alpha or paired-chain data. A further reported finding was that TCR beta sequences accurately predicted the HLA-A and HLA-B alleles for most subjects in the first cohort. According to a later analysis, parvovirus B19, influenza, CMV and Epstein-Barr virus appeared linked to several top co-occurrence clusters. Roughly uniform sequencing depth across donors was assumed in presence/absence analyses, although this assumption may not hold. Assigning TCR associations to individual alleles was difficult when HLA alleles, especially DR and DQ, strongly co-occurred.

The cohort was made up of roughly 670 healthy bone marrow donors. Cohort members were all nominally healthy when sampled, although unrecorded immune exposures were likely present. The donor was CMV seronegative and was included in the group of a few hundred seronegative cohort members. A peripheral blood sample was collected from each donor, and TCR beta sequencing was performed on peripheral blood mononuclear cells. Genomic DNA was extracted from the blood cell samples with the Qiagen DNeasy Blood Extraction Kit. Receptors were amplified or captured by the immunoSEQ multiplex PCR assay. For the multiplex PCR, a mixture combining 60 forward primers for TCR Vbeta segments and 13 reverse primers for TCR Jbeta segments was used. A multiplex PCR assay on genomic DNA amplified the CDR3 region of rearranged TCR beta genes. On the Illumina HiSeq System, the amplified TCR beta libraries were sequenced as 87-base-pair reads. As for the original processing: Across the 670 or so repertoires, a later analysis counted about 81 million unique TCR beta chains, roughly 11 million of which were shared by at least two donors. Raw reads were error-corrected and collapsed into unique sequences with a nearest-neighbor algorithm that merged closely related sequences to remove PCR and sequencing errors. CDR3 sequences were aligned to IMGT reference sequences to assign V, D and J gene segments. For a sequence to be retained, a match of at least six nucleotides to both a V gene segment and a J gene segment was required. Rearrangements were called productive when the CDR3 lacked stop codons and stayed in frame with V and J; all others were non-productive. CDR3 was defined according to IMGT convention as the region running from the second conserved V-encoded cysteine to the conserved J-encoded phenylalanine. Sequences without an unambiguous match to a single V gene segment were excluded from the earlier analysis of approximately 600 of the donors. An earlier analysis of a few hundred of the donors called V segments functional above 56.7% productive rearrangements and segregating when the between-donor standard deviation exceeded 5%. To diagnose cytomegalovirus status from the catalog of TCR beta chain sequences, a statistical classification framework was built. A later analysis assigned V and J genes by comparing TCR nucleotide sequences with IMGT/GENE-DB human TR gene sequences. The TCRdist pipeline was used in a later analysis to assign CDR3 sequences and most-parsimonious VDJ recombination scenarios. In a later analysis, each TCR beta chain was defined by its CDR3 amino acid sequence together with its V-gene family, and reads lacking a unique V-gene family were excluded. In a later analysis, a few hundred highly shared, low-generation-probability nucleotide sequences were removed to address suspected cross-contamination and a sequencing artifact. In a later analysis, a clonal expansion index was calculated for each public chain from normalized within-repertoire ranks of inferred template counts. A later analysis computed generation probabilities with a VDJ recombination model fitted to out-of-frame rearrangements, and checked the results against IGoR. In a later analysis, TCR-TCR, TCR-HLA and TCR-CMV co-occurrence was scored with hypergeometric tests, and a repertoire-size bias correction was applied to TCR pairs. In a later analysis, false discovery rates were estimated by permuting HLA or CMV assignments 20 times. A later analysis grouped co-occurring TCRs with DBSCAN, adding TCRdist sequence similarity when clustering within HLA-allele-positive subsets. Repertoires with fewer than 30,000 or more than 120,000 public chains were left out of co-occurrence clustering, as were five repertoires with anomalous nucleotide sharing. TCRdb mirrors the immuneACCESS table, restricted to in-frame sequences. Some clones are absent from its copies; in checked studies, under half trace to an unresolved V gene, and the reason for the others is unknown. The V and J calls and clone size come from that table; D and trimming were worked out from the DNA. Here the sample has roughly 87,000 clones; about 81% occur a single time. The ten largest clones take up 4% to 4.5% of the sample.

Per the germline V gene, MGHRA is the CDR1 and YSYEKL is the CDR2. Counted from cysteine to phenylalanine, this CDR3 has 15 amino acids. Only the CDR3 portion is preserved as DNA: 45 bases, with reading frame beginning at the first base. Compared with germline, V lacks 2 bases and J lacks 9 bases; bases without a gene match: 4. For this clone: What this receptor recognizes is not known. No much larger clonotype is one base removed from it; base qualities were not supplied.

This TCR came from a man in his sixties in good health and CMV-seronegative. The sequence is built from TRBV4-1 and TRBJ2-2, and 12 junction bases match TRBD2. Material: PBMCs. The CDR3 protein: CASSQPSGGARELFF. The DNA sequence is TGCGCCAGCAGCCAACCTAGCGGGGGGGCTAGGGAGCTGTTTTTT.